This TCR beta chain comes out of a study of T cell changes during pregnancy in multiple sclerosis. The table came from immunoSEQ multiplex PCR; TCRdb's copy has only in-frame clones and leaves some out. The table shows some 94,000 clones, with about 91% occurring only once. This clone was detected only once. Germline V gene lookup returns CDR1 SGHVS and CDR2 FQNEAQ. There are 14 residues in the CDR3. With V trimmed by 4 bases and J by 3 bases, 6 bases remained unmatched. Material: peripheral blood, obtained in the first trimester of pregnancy. The receptor was isolated from a female donor in good health, enrolled as a control in a pregnancy study. V usage is TRBV7-8 and J usage is TRBJ2-7; TRBD2 matches 7 bases. The CDR3: CASSSVAGLYEQYF. The CDR3 coding sequence is TGTGCCAGCAGCTCAGTAGCGGGCCTCTACGAGCAGTACTTC.